This TCR beta chain was identified during a study of response to subunit inactivated influenza vaccine. Of note for this clonotype: Antigen unknown.

Trimming removed 1 base at V and 0 bases at J, with 7 bases between. Germline V gives CDR1 SGHTA, CDR2 FQGNSA. The CDR3 contains 15 residues. Each CDR3 protein gets one entry after TCRdb re-called the RT-PCR reads with MiXCR. The table includes about 800,000 distinct CDR3 sequences, about 20% detected once. Study observations and caveats: It was suggested by the authors that few new T cells are recruited by each seasonal influenza vaccination.

Source: PBMCs from blood, taken roughly 5 days after vaccination. This sequence was found in a man aged 50 or older who received an inactivated influenza vaccine. The genes are TRBV7-2 and TRBJ1-5, with unresolved D. CDR3 DNA: TGTGCCAGCAGCTTAGTTGACGGTAGCAATCAGCCCCAGCATTTT. Translated: CASSLVDGSNQPQHF. The full variable domain, with the rest looked up from reference TRBV7-2 and TRBJ1-5, is GAGVSQSPSNKVTEKGKDVELRCDPISGHTALYWYRQSLGQGLEFLIYFQGNSAPDKSGLPSDRFSAERTGGSVSTLTIQRTQQEDSAVYLCASSLVDGSNQPQHFGDGTRLSIL.